These T cell receptor beta chains were read from a single sample in a study of control samples from healthy donors and cancer patients. Sequencing used immunoSEQ multiplex PCR; TCRdb keeps in-frame clones, though not all of them. The sample includes tens of thousands of clones, approximately 93% of them seen just once. Sequencing was carried out using PBMCs. The origin of the receptors is a woman between 35 and 50 years old with lung cancer. CDR3s include the opening cysteine and the closing phenylalanine or tryptophan. D genes are given only for firm matches.

D gene,V gene,CDR3 length,J gene,CDR3 DNA,CDR3 protein
TRBD1,TRBV9,17,TRBJ1-3,TGTGCCAGCAGCGTAGGGGGACAGGGTCTCTCTGGAAACACCATATATTTT,CASSVGGQGLSGNTIYF
NA,TRBV6-5,13,TRBJ1-3,TGTGCCACCCTCGTGCTCTCTGGAAACACCATATATTTT,CATLVLSGNTIYF
NA,TRBV19,14,TRBJ2-2,TGTGCCAGTAGTGGGGGTCGGCACACCGGGGAGCTGTTTTTT,CASSGGRHTGELFF
NA,TRBV11-1,14,TRBJ2-7,TGTGCCAGCAGCTTCCGAGCGGCCACCTACGAGCAGTACTTC,CASSFRAATYEQYF
TRBD1,TRBV28,17,TRBJ1-3,TGTGCCAGCAGTCCCTGGACAGGAGATCTCTCTGGAAACACCATATATTTT,CASSPWTGDLSGNTIYF
NA,TRBV19,15,TRBJ2-5,TGTGCCAGTAGTATGCCAGGAGAACCACAAGAGACCCAGTACTTC,CASSMPGEPQETQYF
NA,TRBV18,14,TRBJ1-1,TGTGCCAGCTCACCACAACATGTAAACACTGAAGCTTTCTTT,CASSPQHVNTEAFF
NA,TRBV4-1,16,TRBJ2-1,TGCGCCAGCAGCCCCCCCACGGGGATGTCCTACAATGAGCAGTTCTTC,CASSPPTGMSYNEQFF
NA,TRBV7-9,17,TRBJ2-7,TGTGCCAGCAGCTTACCCCAGGGCGGCCACGCTCTCAACGAGCAGTACTTC,CASSLPQGGHALNEQYF
TRBD1,TRBV10-1,19,TRBJ1-4,TGCGCCAGCAGTGAGTTGGGACAGGGGGCTCATTCTGGCGGTGAAAAACTGTTTTTT,CASSELGQGAHSGGEKLFF
TRBD2,TRBV29-1,14,TRBJ2-1,TGCAGCGTATACCCCGGGACTAGCGACAATGAGCAGTTCTTC,CSVYPGTSDNEQFF
TRBD2,TRBV24-1,18,TRBJ2-2,TGTGCCACCAGTGATTCGCTTCGACTAGCGGGAGACACCGGGGAGCTGTTTTTT,CATSDSLRLAGDTGELFF
TRBD1,TRBV4-1,13,TRBJ2-7,TGCGCCAGCAGCCCGGGGACAGTAGGAGAGCAGTACTTC,CASSPGTVGEQYF
TRBD1,TRBV6-4,13,TRBJ1-1,TGTGCCAGCAGCCTAGGACAGGGTGGTGAAGCTTTCTTT,CASSLGQGGEAFF